A selection of T cell receptor beta chains follows, all from one sample in a study of metastatic and nonmetastatic thyroid tumors. MiXCR was used by TCRdb to re-call the PCR reads. The table lists around 7,500 clones, less than 30% of them singletons. The specimen sequenced was tumor tissue. These receptors were taken from a female donor with papillary thyroid cancer or a benign thyroid nodule (not recorded which). Some clones in this sample may be carry-over from other donors' samples. The CDR3 runs from the conserved cysteine through the conserved F or W. D genes are given only for firm matches. Size is omitted from some rows. Given values are once, few, many or a class for expanded clones.

v_call	d_call	clone_size	j_call	cdr3_nt	cdr3_aa
TRBV6-4	TRBD1	few	TRBJ2-1	TGTGCCAGCAGTGACGGGACAGGGGGCAATGAGCAGTTCTTC	CASSDGTGGNEQFF
TRBV18	NA	many	TRBJ2-2	TGTGCCAGCTCACAATTCACCGGGGAGCTGTTTTTT	CASSQFTGELFF
TRBV10-1	NA	few	TRBJ2-7	TGCGCCAGCAGTCCCCGTGGGACGGCTGGGTACGAGCAGTACTTC	CASSPRGTAGYEQYF
TRBV24-1	TRBD2	medium-sized	TRBJ2-7	TGTGCCACCAGTGACTTCGGGACTAGCGGGAGTATCGAGCAGTACTTC	CATSDFGTSGSIEQYF
TRBV3-1	TRBD1	NA	TRBJ2-1	TGTGCCAGCAGCCGGGGACAGGGAGGGGTTTATGAGCAGTTCTTC	CASSRGQGGVYEQFF
TRBV27	NA	NA	TRBJ1-6	TGTGCGAGCGGGGGGGCGGGACGGCTTACTTCACCCCTCCACTTT	CASGGAGRLTSPLHF
TRBV6-1	TRBD1	few	TRBJ1-5	TGTGCCAGCAAGGACAGGACTAATCAGCCCCAGCATTTT	CASKDRTNQPQHF
TRBV5-8	TRBD1	NA	TRBJ1-4	TGTGCCAGCAGCTTCCGAGGGACAGGGAATGAAAAACTGTTTTTT	CASSFRGTGNEKLFF
TRBV7-3	TRBD1	NA	TRBJ1-1	TGTGCCAGCAGCCCCCAGGGGGCTAGTAACACTGAAGCTTTCTTT	CASSPQGASNTEAFF
TRBV19	NA	few	TRBJ2-7	TGTGCCAGCCAGGACAACTCCTACGAGCAGTACTTC	CASQDNSYEQYF
TRBV19	NA	few	TRBJ1-2	TGTGCCAGTAGTCTTATTCCCACTGGCCGTGGGGGCTACACCTTC	CASSLIPTGRGGYTF
TRBV20-1	TRBD1	few	TRBJ2-2	TGCAGTGCTAGGGGGACAGTCACCGGGGAGCTGTTTTTT	CSARGTVTGELFF
TRBV12-3/TRBV12-4	TRBD2	medium-sized	TRBJ2-1	TGTGCCAGCAGTTTACCCAGACTAGCGAGTCCCTCAGATGAGCAGTTCTTC	CASSLPRLASPSDEQFF
TRBV6-1	NA	NA	TRBJ2-7	TGTGCCAGCAGTTCTACAAAACAGAGAGAGCAGTACTTC	CASSSTKQREQYF
TRBV7-2	TRBD1	NA	TRBJ2-2	TGTGCCAGCAGCCGGGACAGAGCGAACACCGGGGAGCTGTTTTTT	CASSRDRANTGELFF
TRBV27	TRBD2	few	TRBJ2-7	TGTGCCAGCAGAGGCGGGGGGGACTACGAGCAGTACTTC	CASRGGGDYEQYF
TRBV11-1	NA	NA	TRBJ2-2	TGTGCCAGCAGCATCAACGGGGGTCCGAACACCGGGGAGCTGTTTTTT	CASSINGGPNTGELFF
TRBV2	TRBD1	few	TRBJ1-3	TGTGCCAGCGGGGACAGGGTGCCGCTTGGAAACACCATATATTTT	CASGDRVPLGNTIYF
TRBV5-1	NA	NA	TRBJ1-2	TGCGCCAGCAGCTTGATGGCGACGGGACGTAATAACTATGGCTACACCTTC	CASSLMATGRNNYGYTF
TRBV28	NA	NA	TRBJ1-2	NA	CATLRDVYGCSF
TRBV12-5	TRBD1	NA	TRBJ2-1	TGTGCTAGTGGTCCTACGGGGCAGGGACAGAATGAGCAGTTCTTC	CASGPTGQGQNEQFF
TRBV27	TRBD2	NA	TRBJ2-1	TGTGCCAGCAGCGGGACTAGCGGGTTAGGGGAGCAGTTCTTC	CASSGTSGLGEQFF
TRBV5-1	NA	few	TRBJ1-5	TGCGCCAGCAGCTTGGCTCAGCCCCAGCATTTT	CASSLAQPQHF
TRBV7-3	NA	NA	TRBJ2-1	TGTGCCAGCAGTCTCGGAGGGCCTACCTACAATGAGCAGTTCTTC	CASSLGGPTYNEQFF
TRBV20-1	NA	NA	TRBJ2-3	TGCAGTGCTTGGACTTATAGTGACGCGCAGTATTTT	CSAWTYSDAQYF
TRBV20-1	NA	NA	TRBJ2-7	TGCAGTGCTAGAGATCCGTGGGGCCAACGGGGCGAGCAGTACTTC	CSARDPWGQRGEQYF
TRBV14	TRBD1	medium-sized	TRBJ1-4	TGTGCCAGCAGCTACACGGGACAGAGGATCTTAGCTACTAATGAAAAACTGTTTTTT	CASSYTGQRILATNEKLFF
TRBV9	NA	NA	TRBJ1-2	TGCGCCAGCAGCTCTCAGGAATATGGCTACACCTTC	CASSSQEYGYTF
TRBV11-3	TRBD2	NA	TRBJ2-3	TGTGCCAGCAGCTTAGTCAGGACTAGCGGGAGAGATAGCACAGATACGCAGTATTTT	CASSLVRTSGRDSTDTQYF
TRBV18	TRBD1	NA	TRBJ1-1	TGTGCCAGCTCCCAACGGGACAGGGATGAAGCTTTCTTT	CASSQRDRDEAFF
TRBV3-1	NA	NA	TRBJ1-3	TGTGCATCTTCGCGGGCGGGCGACTCTGGAAACACCATATATTTT	CASSRAGDSGNTIYF
TRBV6-5	NA	medium-sized	TRBJ1-2	TGTGCCAGCAGTTACTCGAGGGCCGAAAATCCTTATGGCTACACCTTC	CASSYSRAENPYGYTF
TRBV6-1	TRBD2	few	TRBJ2-7	TGTGCCAGCAGGGAAGCCCTAGCGGGGGTCTACGAGCAGTACTTC	CASREALAGVYEQYF
TRBV30	NA	NA	TRBJ2-3	TGTGCCTGGAGTGGGAGCAGGGGTGGGTTCACAGGTACGCAGTATTTT	CAWSGSRGGFTGTQYF
TRBV11-2	TRBD1	once	TRBJ2-1	TGTGCCAGCAGCTCCGGGACAGGGTCTCACAATGAGCATTTCTTC	CASSSGTGSHNEHFF
TRBV12-3/TRBV12-4	NA	NA	TRBJ2-1	TGTGCCAGCAGCCGCGCCAACCTAGAGCAGTTCTTC	CASSRANLEQFF
TRBV11-3	NA	few	TRBJ1-2	TGTGCCAGCAGCCCAGGAGGTGTCAGGACCTTCTTCGGCTGCACCTTC	CASSPGGVRTFFGCTF
TRBV6-1	TRBD2	few	TRBJ2-1	TGTGCCAGCAGGGAGGGACTAGCGGGAGGGGATGAGCAGTTCTTC	CASREGLAGGDEQFF
TRBV11-2	NA	few	TRBJ1-2	TGTGCCAGCAGCTTAGAAGGGGGAAGACATGGCTACACCTTC	CASSLEGGRHGYTF
TRBV13	TRBD1	once	TRBJ1-1	TGTGCCAGCAGCTTGGGACAGGGGAACACTGAAGCTTTCTTT	CASSLGQGNTEAFF
TRBV11-2	NA	NA	TRBJ1-6	TGTGCCAGCAGCACGGACCGACCCGGGGGATCCCTCCACTTT	CASSTDRPGGSLHF
TRBV28	NA	medium-sized	TRBJ1-2	TGTGCCAGCAGCCAAGCTTTGGACATCTATGGCTACACCTTC	CASSQALDIYGYTF
TRBV28	NA	few	TRBJ1-2	TGTGCCAGCAGTCCGCGGACCCGAGGGAATGGCTACACCTTC	CASSPRTRGNGYTF
TRBV6-1	NA	medium-sized	TRBJ2-2	TGTGCCAGCAGTTTACCTCCAAGGACAGTGAACACCGGGGAGCTGTTTTTT	CASSLPPRTVNTGELFF
TRBV12-3/TRBV12-4	NA	few	TRBJ1-1	TGTGCCAGCAGCCGCGTTTTGGGCGCTGAAGCTTTCTTT	CASSRVLGAEAFF
TRBV11-1	TRBD2	few	TRBJ2-7	TGTGCCAGCAGCTTGAGCGGGAGTAACGAGCAGTACTTC	CASSLSGSNEQYF
TRBV20-1	NA	NA	TRBJ1-1	TGCAGTGCCCTCACCGTCGGGGGAGTGTGGTTCACTGAAGCTTTCTTT	CSALTVGGVWFTEAFF
TRBV28	NA	medium-sized	TRBJ1-5	TGTGCCAGCAGTTTATACAATCAGCCCCAGCATTTT	CASSLYNQPQHF
TRBV5-1	TRBD1	few	TRBJ1-3	TGCGCCAGCAGCCGCGGACAGGCTGGAAACACCATATATTTT	CASSRGQAGNTIYF
TRBV6-2/TRBV6-3	NA	NA	TRBJ1-1	TGTGCCAGCAGTGCAACCAGGAGCACTGAAGCTTTCTTT	CASSATRSTEAFF
TRBV5-1	TRBD1	medium-sized	TRBJ2-7	TGCGCCAGCTCCGGGACAGGGGCCGTCTACGAGCAGTACTTC	CASSGTGAVYEQYF
TRBV7-2	NA	NA	TRBJ2-7	TGTGCCAGCAGCTTAGCGGGGAGCGAACCCTACGAGCAGTACTTC	CASSLAGSEPYEQYF
TRBV7-9	TRBD1	NA	TRBJ2-2	TGTGCCAGCAGCTCCCGGGACAGGCCTATCGGGGAGCTGTTTTTT	CASSSRDRPIGELFF
TRBV6-1	TRBD2	NA	TRBJ2-7	TGTGCCAGCAGCGGGGGGTCCGTCTTAGAGCAGTACTTC	CASSGGSVLEQYF
TRBV27	TRBD1	few	TRBJ2-7	TGTGCCAGCAGTTCTTCCGGGACAGGGGGCTACGAGCAGTACTTC	CASSSSGTGGYEQYF
TRBV11-2	NA	NA	TRBJ2-7	TGTGCCAGCAGCTTACCGGGCAGGAGCTCCTACGAGCAGTACTTC	CASSLPGRSSYEQYF
TRBV24-1	TRBD1	few	TRBJ1-3	TGTGCCACACAGGGGAGTGGAAACACCATATATTTT	CATQGSGNTIYF
TRBV6-5	TRBD2	NA	TRBJ2-1	TGTGCCAGCAGTTCCGAGACTAGCTTCTACAATGAGCAGTTCTTC	CASSSETSFYNEQFF
TRBV11-2	TRBD2	NA	TRBJ2-7	TGTGCCAGCAGCTTAGGACTAGCAAGCGAGCAGTACTTC	CASSLGLASEQYF